The T cell receptor (beta chain) described here comes from a study of T cell repertoires in cytomegalovirus infection. General study results and limits: Predominance within the ex vivo response was attributable to HLA-C-restricted CMV-specific TCR beta clonotypes.

The CDR3 is 15 residues long. Trimming removed 2 bases from V and 3 bases from J; junction bases left unmatched: 6. The germline V gene encodes CDR1 MNHEY and CDR2 SVGAGI. TCRdb redid the calling of the reads with MiXCR, one entry per CDR3 protein. The profile shows some 270,000 distinct CDR3 sequences, around 20% of them singletons. The table lists this clonotype with many counts. Antigen specificity is unknown. The TCR originated in a human donor in good health (CMV status not recorded). Some clones in this sample may be carry-over from other donors' samples. The chain carries TRBV6-5 and TRBJ2-7, with TRBD1 matching 8 bases. The sample here was cultured PBMCs, taken from culture after CMV antigen stimulation. CDR3 bases: TGTGCCAGCAGTTACAGTGCAGGGGGCCACTACGAGCAGTACTTC. Its translation is CASSYSAGGHYEQYF.